The 10 T cell receptor beta chains reported below all come from one sample, sequenced in a study of beta chain features in type 1 diabetes. Study-wide results and limits: Across all four CD4+ subsets, people with type 1 diabetes showed modestly shorter TCRB CDR3s.

Their recognized antigens are unknown. cDNA synthesis used the whole RNA isolate, giving expressed TCRB sequences. Sequencing used immunoSEQ multiplex PCR; TCRdb keeps in-frame clones, though not all of them. The table has about 160,000 clones, roughly 10% seen once. Sequenced input: central memory CD4+ T cells from blood. Receptor source: a woman under 40 with type 1 diabetes.

V gene TRBV5-4 combines with J gene TRBJ2-1; 8 bases line up with TRBD2. With 6 bases clipped from V and 1 base from J, the junction kept 9 bases outside the gene matches. CDR3 length: 16 residues. Germline CDR1 and CDR2: SGHNT and YYREEE (reference sequence). The CDR3 region is CASTLGAGGSYNEQFF. The DNA of the CDR3 is TGTGCCAGCACCCTAGGGGCGGGAGGTTCCTACAATGAGCAGTTCTTC.

This rearrangement joins TRBV6-5 to TRBJ1-5, with a tentative D call TRBD1 (6 bases). The germline gives CDR1 MNHEY, CDR2 SVGAGI. Trimming left V 4 bases short and J 4 bases short, with 11 bases between. This CDR3 has 14 amino acids. The CDR3 DNA reads as TGTGCCAGCAGTTCTGGAAGGGGGAATCAGCCCCAGCATTTT. This encodes CASSSGRGNQPQHF.

This clone was picked up a small number of times. The chain links TRBV29-1 to TRBJ2-5, with D tentatively TRBD1 (5 bases). Germline lookup yields CDR1 SQVTM and CDR2 ANQGSEA. The CDR3 is 13 residues long. V shed 6 bases and J shed 1 base, with 12 bases lying between them. CDR3 region: CSVQGWFQETQYF. The CDR3 DNA is TGCAGCGTCCAGGGTTGGTTCCAAGAGACCCAGTACTTC.

This clone was detected many times. J is TRBJ2-5 and V is TRBV30; 9 bases are shared with TRBD1. J was trimmed by 5 bases and V by 5 bases; bases with no gene match: 12. CDR1 and CDR2 from the germline V gene are GTSNPN and SVGIG (reference sequence). CDR3 size: 15 residues. As DNA, the CDR3 is TGTGCCTGGGCCTCCGGACAGGGGATGTTGGAGACCCAGTACTTC. Its protein product is CAWASGQGMLETQYF.

The chain joins TRBV7-6 to TRBJ1-2; no firm D call. The CDR3 sequence is 11 residues long. V gave up 1 base and J gave up 6 bases, with 3 bases separating them. Germline-derived CDR1 and CDR2 are SGHVS and FNYEAQ. This CDR3 is CASSLGDGYTF. CDR3 coding DNA: TGTGCCAGCAGCTTAGGAGATGGCTACACCTTC.

This clone was seen a handful of times. J is TRBJ2-1 and V is TRBV15, with D possibly being TRBD2 (6 bases). The CDR3 runs to 17 residues. V was cut by 4 bases and J by 1 base, with 17 bases left in between. Germline V gives CDR1 LNHNV, CDR2 YYDKDF (reference sequence). In DNA form, the CDR3 reads TGTGCCACCAGCACCCCCGCCGGAGCGGGTTCCTACAATGAGCAGTTCTTC. Translation gives CATSTPAGAGSYNEQFF.

This clone counts as medium-sized. V is TRBV27 and J is TRBJ1-1, with D unclear. The CDR3 has 16 residues. Germline V gene lookup returns CDR1 MNHEY and CDR2 SMNVEV (reference sequence). V lost 0 bases, J lost 1 base, and 12 bases lay in between. This chain's CDR3 is CASSLSAAVENTEAFF. The CDR3 coding sequence is TGTGCCAGCAGTTTATCGGCAGCGGTCGAGAACACTGAAGCTTTCTTT.

This chain uses TRBV5-1 with TRBJ1-1; maybe TRBD1 (6 bases). In germline, CDR1 is SGHRS, CDR2 YFSETQ. Between the trimmed V and J ends, which lost 3 bases and 0 bases, there was a span of 12 bases. The CDR3 covers 15 residues. CDR3 sequence: CASSSLGTLNTEAFF. The DNA of the CDR3 is TGCGCCAGCAGCTCTTTAGGGACATTGAACACTGAAGCTTTCTTT.

In nucleotides, the CDR3 is TGCAGCGTTGAACCACTCCGGGGGAGTGAGCAGTTCTTC. This codes for CSVEPLRGSEQFF. The rearrangement uses TRBV29-1 and TRBJ2-1; D might be TRBD2 (6 bases). V lost 2 bases, J lost 9 bases, and 14 bases lay in between. Germline-derived CDR1 and CDR2 are SQVTM and ANQGSEA. The CDR3 sequence is 13 residues long.

This clone was seen a few times. This sequence joins TRBV9 and TRBJ2-7; unclear D gene. The CDR3 totals 15 residues. Per germline, CDR1 SGDLS and CDR2 YYNGEE. V shed 0 bases and J shed 0 bases, with 10 bases lying between them. CDR3 nucleotide sequence: TGTGCCAGCAGCGTAGAATTGGCGGACTCCTACGAGCAGTACTTC. Its translation is CASSVELADSYEQYF.